The 2 T cell receptor beta chains below all came from one sample that was sequenced in a study of blood T cell repertoires in COVID-19. Method: immunoSEQ multiplex PCR; TCRdb's copy keeps in-frame clones and lacks some. Here the sample spans fewer than 80,000 clones, approximately 86% being singletons. The sequencing sample was made of peripheral blood. Receptors were obtained from a man aged 80 or over with COVID-19, enrolled during active disease.

The chain carries TRBV18 and TRBJ1-6; D possibly corresponds to TRBD1 (5 bases). Germline V CDR1 and CDR2: KGHSH, LQKENI. CDR3 size: 15 residues. V gave up 1 base and J gave up 2 bases, with 6 bases separating them. This CDR3 reads CASSPQDTYNSPLHF. The CDR3 DNA reads as TGTGCCAGCTCACCACAGGACACCTATAATTCACCCCTCCACTTT.

This clone was seen a single time. J is TRBJ1-2 and V is TRBV10-3, with 10 bases lining up with TRBD1. The length of the CDR3 is 15 residues. CDR1 ENHRY and CDR2 SYGVKD come from the germline V gene. The trim removed 4 bases at V and 2 bases at J, leaving 4 bases unmatched. Here the CDR3 reads CAISGDRGLNYGYTF. The CDR3 DNA is TGTGCCATCAGTGGGGACAGGGGTTTAAACTATGGCTACACCTTC.